The clone carrying this T cell receptor (beta chain) occurred a few times. No neoadjuvant therapy was given to the selected pancreatic ductal adenocarcinoma patients before their surgery. The data were taken from a study of T cells in pancreatic ductal adenocarcinoma. Some clones are missing from TCRdb's copy, which holds only in-frame ones; the method was immunoSEQ multiplex PCR. The sample has 7,500 to 10,000 clones; around nine tenths are singletons. The ends lost 1 base at V and 4 bases at J; junction bases unmatched: 3. CDR3 length: 13 residues. From germline, CDR1 is GTSNPN and CDR2 SVGIG (reference sequence).

The clonotype originates from a human donor with pancreatic ductal adenocarcinoma. The specimen sequenced was PBMCs. This chain uses TRBV30 with TRBJ1-1; TRBD1 matches 7 bases. Written as DNA, the CDR3 is TGTGCCTGGAGTGGGACAGGTATCACTGAAGCTTTCTTT. It specifies CAWSGTGITEAFF. The entire variable domain, with the rest obtained from reference TRBV30 and TRBJ1-1, is as follows: SQTIHQWPATLVQPVGSPLSLECTVEGTSNPNLYWYRQAAGRGLQLLFYSVGIGQISSEVPQNLSASRPQDRQFILSSKKLLLSDSGFYLCAWSGTGITEAFFGQGTRLTVV.